The rows below give T cell receptor beta chains drawn from one sample of a study of radiation and T cells in renal cell carcinoma. Sequenced by immunoSEQ multiplex PCR; TCRdb stores in-frame clones only, minus some. Among roughly 150,000 clones listed, roughly 86% were seen once. This material consisted of blood, taken from a patient whose treatment included radiotherapy and nephrectomy. The receptors stem from a woman between 50 and 59 years old with renal cell carcinoma. The CDR3 runs from the conserved cysteine through the conserved F or W. The D gene is left open where the match is weak. Rows may omit the clone size; those that give it use once, few, many or a size class.

cdr3_aa cdr3_nt d_call j_call v_call clone_size
CASTLTEGGYTF TGTGCCAGCACCTTAACAGAGGGTGGCTACACCTTC . TRBJ1-2 TRBV2 once
CAWSKVRGGNTEAFF TGTGCCTGGAGTAAGGTGCGGGGGGGAAACACTGAAGCTTTCTTT . TRBJ1-1 TRBV30 few
CASSLTTDTQYF TGTGCCAGCAGCCTAACCACAGATACGCAGTATTTT . TRBJ2-3 TRBV5-8 once
CASSLAGQVQETQYF TGTGCCAGCAGCTTAGCGGGACAGGTACAAGAGACCCAGTACTTC TRBD1 TRBJ2-5 TRBV7-3 .
CASSLGLGHMQETQYF TGCGCCAGCAGCTTGGGCTTGGGACACATGCAAGAGACCCAGTACTTC . TRBJ2-5 TRBV5-1 .
CASSVSAGPNQPQHF TGTGCCAGCAGTGTTTCCGCAGGCCCCAATCAGCCCCAGCATTTT . TRBJ1-5 TRBV2 once
CASSPGSYEQYF TGTGCCAGCTCACCCGGTTCCTACGAGCAGTACTTC . TRBJ2-7 TRBV18 .
CASGVGTGVDEQYF TGTGCTAGTGGGGTCGGGACAGGGGTGGACGAGCAGTACTTC TRBD1 TRBJ2-7 TRBV12-5 .
CASSTTGGTEAFF TGTGCCAGCAGTACGACAGGCGGCACTGAAGCTTTCTTT . TRBJ1-1 TRBV6-1 .
CASSILRGGTEAFF TGTGCCAGTAGTATTCTCCGGGGAGGCACTGAAGCTTTCTTT . TRBJ1-1 TRBV19 .
CASSPRGGTEKLFF TGTGCCAGCAGTCCTCGAGGAGGGACCGAAAAACTGTTTTTT . TRBJ1-4 TRBV27 few
CSAKPQETQYF TGCAGTGCTAAACCACAAGAGACCCAGTACTTC . TRBJ2-5 TRBV20-1 .
CASSLVLNTEAFF TGTGCCAGCAGCTTAGTATTGAACACTGAAGCTTTCTTT . TRBJ1-1 TRBV7-6 .
CSVGGLAGNNEQFF TGCAGCGTGGGGGGACTAGCGGGGAACAATGAGCAGTTCTTC TRBD2 TRBJ2-1 TRBV29-1 .
CASSNQQGTYEQYF TGTGCCAGCAGCAACCAACAGGGTACCTACGAGCAGTACTTC . TRBJ2-7 TRBV5-8 .
CASSLGTSGGMVTQYF TGCGCCAGCAGCTTGGGGACTAGCGGGGGGATGGTGACCCAGTACTTC TRBD2 TRBJ2-5 TRBV5-1 .
CSAGKDTEAFF TGCAGTGCCGGAAAGGACACTGAAGCTTTCTTT . TRBJ1-1 TRBV20-1 once
CASSFRLAGAGELFF TGTGCCAGCAGCTTTCGACTAGCGGGGGCCGGGGAGCTGTTTTTT TRBD2 TRBJ2-2 TRBV13 .
CASSPRAPENTEAFF TGCGCCAGCAGCCCGCGGGCCCCGGAGAACACTGAAGCTTTCTTT . TRBJ1-1 TRBV5-1 .
CASSQAGLNYGYTF TGCGCCAGCAGCCAAGCGGGGTTAAACTATGGCTACACCTTC . TRBJ1-2 TRBV4-3 .
CASSFGLAGGPSSYNEQFF TGTGCCAGCAGCTTCGGACTAGCGGGGGGTCCCAGCTCCTACAATGAGCAGTTCTTC TRBD2 TRBJ2-1 TRBV7-2 .
CASSYRGAPLHF TGTGCCAGCAGTTACAGGGGCGCACCCCTCCACTTT . TRBJ1-6 TRBV6-6 .
CASSLLTGRLNYGYTF TGTGCCAGCAGCTTATTAACGGGACGCCTGAACTATGGCTACACCTTC . TRBJ1-2 TRBV7-2 .
CASRRDLPSRNYGYTF TGTGCCAGCAGACGGGACCTCCCCTCTCGTAACTATGGCTACACCTTC . TRBJ1-2 TRBV7-9 .
CASSAGTSYGYTF TGTGCCAGCAGTGCCGGGACCTCCTATGGCTACACCTTC . TRBJ1-2 TRBV25-1 .
CASSVDPGGFGYTF TGTGCCAGCAGCGTAGATCCAGGGGGCTTTGGCTACACCTTC TRBD1 TRBJ1-2 TRBV9 .
CASSHPTAGGPSAGELFF TGCGCCAGCAGCCATCCTACAGCGGGGGGCCCCTCCGCCGGGGAGCTGTTTTTT TRBD2 TRBJ2-2 TRBV4-1 once
CASSSSTPIQETQYF TGTGCCAGCTCATCTAGCACGCCCATCCAAGAGACCCAGTACTTC . TRBJ2-5 TRBV18 .
CASSYSSPGQPYEQYF TGTGCCAGCAGTTACTCAAGTCCGGGACAGCCCTACGAGCAGTACTTC TRBD1 TRBJ2-7 TRBV6-5 .
CASSAYIQGDGYTF TGTGCCAGCAGCGCATATATACAGGGGGATGGCTACACCTTC TRBD1 TRBJ1-2 TRBV7-2 .
CAISSGGTDTQYF TGTGCCATATCTAGCGGGGGGACAGATACGCAGTATTTT TRBD2 TRBJ2-3 TRBV19 .
CATSGTGAFMNTEAFF TGTGCCACCTCCGGGACAGGGGCCTTCATGAACACTGAAGCTTTCTTT TRBD1 TRBJ1-1 TRBV10-3 once
CASKRDTEAFF TGTGCCAGCAAGAGGGACACTGAAGCTTTCTTT . TRBJ1-1 TRBV6-5 .
CASSRNLAETQYF TGTGCCAGCAGCCGTAATCTAGCGGAGACCCAGTACTTC . TRBJ2-5 TRBV4-2 .
CAWSHGGTYNEQFF TGTGCCTGGAGTCACGGGGGCACCTACAATGAGCAGTTCTTC . TRBJ2-1 TRBV30 .
CASSYSSGEDGTQYF TGTGCCAGCAGTTACTCCTCGGGGGAGGACGGGACCCAGTACTTC . TRBJ2-5 TRBV6-5 .